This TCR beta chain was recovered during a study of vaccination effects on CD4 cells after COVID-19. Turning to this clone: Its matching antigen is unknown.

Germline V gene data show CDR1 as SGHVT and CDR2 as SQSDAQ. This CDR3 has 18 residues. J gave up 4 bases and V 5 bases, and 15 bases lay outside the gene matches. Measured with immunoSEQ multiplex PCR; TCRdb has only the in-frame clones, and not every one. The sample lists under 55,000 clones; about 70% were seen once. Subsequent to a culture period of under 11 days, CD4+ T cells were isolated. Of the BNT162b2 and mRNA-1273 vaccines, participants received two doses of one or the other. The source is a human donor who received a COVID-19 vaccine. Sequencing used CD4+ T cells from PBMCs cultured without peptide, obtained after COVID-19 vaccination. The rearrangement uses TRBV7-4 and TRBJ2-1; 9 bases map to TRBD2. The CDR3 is CASSDPLFEREVYNEQFF. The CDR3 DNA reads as TGTGCCAGCAGCGACCCCCTCTTTGAGCGGGAGGTTTACAATGAGCAGTTCTTC.